This passage covers 25 T cell receptor beta chains from one sample sequenced in a study of early T cells in non-severe SARS-CoV-2 infection. MiXCR, applied by TCRdb to the 5' RACE reads, yields one record per CDR3 protein. The sample contains 50,000 to 70,000 distinct CDR3 sequences, 8.5% to 10% of which appear only once. Sequenced material: whole blood. These receptors came from an adult who was a healthcare worker with PCR-confirmed SARS-CoV-2 infection or an uninfected control (not recorded which).

The count of this clonotype is one. With a much larger clone just one base away, this may be a read error. For the CDR3, the DNA is TGTGCCAGCAGCGGCGGACAGGGGCACAATGAGCAGTTCTTC. As protein: CASSGGQGHNEQFF. This sequence joins TRBV5-4 and TRBJ2-1; TRBD1 aligns across 9 bases. Germline CDR1 reads SGHNT; CDR2 reads YYREEE (reference sequence). This CDR3 region has 14 residues. With V trimmed by 4 bases and J by 5 bases, 4 bases remained unmatched.

This chain uses TRBV12-3 or TRBV12-4 with TRBJ2-4, with no clear D. Trimming took off 5 bases at V and 7 bases at J, with 18 bases between the two ends. The CDR3 runs 15 residues. The DNA for the CDR3 is TGTGCCAGCAGTCCCCCGGGCGGCCGCATGAACATTCAGTACTTC. This encodes CASSPPGGRMNIQYF.

This clonotype came up many times. V usage is TRBV6-2 or TRBV6-3 and J usage is TRBJ1-5; 8 bases line up with TRBD1. The CDR3 has 17 residues. The V gene end was trimmed by 2 bases and the J gene end by 0 bases; junction bases not matched to a gene: 6. Germline assignment: CDR1 MNHEY and CDR2 SVGEGT. CDR3 sequence: CASSYEGQVYSNQPQHF. The CDR3 nucleotides are TGTGCCAGCAGTTACGAGGGACAGGTTTATAGCAATCAGCCCCAGCATTTT.

This clonotype was seen at least ten times. The gene calls are TRBV24-1 and TRBJ1-3; no definite D call. V was shortened by 10 bases and J by 4 bases, with 7 bases between the two germline ends. CDR1 is KGHDR and CDR2 is SFDVKD in the germline V gene. This CDR3 is 11 amino acids long. The CDR3 loop reads CATRRGNTIYF. In nucleotides, the CDR3 is TGTGCCACTCGCCGAGGAAACACCATATATTTT.

The chain is built from TRBV12-3 or TRBV12-4 and TRBJ2-2, with a weak D call TRBD2 (6 bases). Trimming shortened V by 5 bases and J by 4 bases, and 17 bases separated the two germline ends. This CDR3 has 16 amino acids. The CDR3 sequence: CASSPPPLARTGELFF. CDR3 DNA sequence: TGTGCCAGCAGTCCTCCCCCGCTAGCGCGCACCGGGGAGCTGTTTTTT.

This chain joins TRBV19 and TRBJ2-6; 7 bases are a match to TRBD2. J was trimmed by 2 bases and V by 4 bases; bases with no gene match: 8. Germline-derived CDR1 and CDR2 are LNHDA and SQIVND (reference sequence). The CDR3 sequence is 17 residues long. The CDR3 sequence: CASSTLLAQTGANVLTF. The DNA of the CDR3 is TGTGCCAGTAGTACCTTACTAGCGCAAACTGGGGCCAACGTCCTGACTTTC.

This clonotype was counted a few times. The chain recombines TRBV7-3 with TRBJ2-3, with D tentatively TRBD2 (7 bases). Trimming stripped 8 bases from V and 6 bases from J, with 15 bases between. This CDR3 has 13 amino acids. Germline lookup yields CDR1 SGHTA and CDR2 FQGTGA. CDR3 in amino acids: CASSRGGLDTQYF. The CDR3 DNA sequence: TGTGCCAGCTCCAGGGGAGGGCTTGATACGCAGTATTTT.

This clonotype was picked up many times. The chain is built from TRBV6-1 and TRBJ2-2; 8 bases align to TRBD2. The CDR3 loop spans 17 amino acids. CDR1 and CDR2 from the germline V gene are MNHNS and SASEGT. The V gene end was trimmed by 7 bases and the J gene end by 8 bases; junction bases not matched to a gene: 18. The CDR3 DNA sequence: TGTGCCAGCAAAGCAACCTCTAGCGGGTGGAGTTTGGGGGAGCTGTTTTTT. It is translated as CASKATSSGWSLGELFF.

The table lists this clonotype with many counts. Likely a read error: the CDR3 ends without its conserved phenylalanine or tryptophan. The chain recombines TRBV20-1 with TRBJ2-1, with 14 bases that match TRBD2. This CDR3 is built from 14 residues. V was clipped by 5 bases and J by 6 bases; unmatched bases: 3. Per germline, CDR1 DFQATT and CDR2 SNEGSKA (reference sequence). CDR3 nucleotide sequence: TGCAGTGCTCCCGGGACTAGCGGGAGCAATGAGCAGTTCGTC. It is translated as CSAPGTSGSNEQFV.

This chain joins TRBV9 and TRBJ2-3, with D perhaps TRBD1 or TRBD2 (6 bases each). The germline V and J ends were trimmed by 3 bases and 3 bases, with 26 bases remaining between them. Germline values: CDR1 SGDLS, CDR2 YYNGEE. The CDR3 has 19 residues. The CDR3 region is CASSAPPVGGSRLTDTQYF. In DNA form, the CDR3 reads TGTGCCAGCAGCGCGCCCCCCGTAGGGGGGAGTAGATTGACAGATACGCAGTATTTT.

This clonotype occurred many times. The V gene is TRBV6-1, the J gene TRBJ1-1; D ambiguous. The CDR3 sequence is 17 residues long. Trimming pared 7 bases from V and 0 bases from J, leaving 21 bases between. CDR1 is MNHNS and CDR2 is SASEGT in the germline V gene. The CDR3 DNA follows: TGTGCCAGCACCTTTTCCCCCCGGACGGGTATGAACACTGAAGCTTTCTTT. Translated: CASTFSPRTGMNTEAFF.

This clonotype was picked up a small number of times. The chain links TRBV19 to TRBJ2-3, with TRBD2 matching over 8 bases. From germline, CDR1 is LNHDA and CDR2 SQIVND (reference sequence). The ends lost 9 bases at V and 4 bases at J; junction bases unmatched: 6. The CDR3 totals 13 residues. The CDR3 sequence: CASGLAWADTQYF. CDR3 coding DNA: TGTGCCAGCGGACTAGCATGGGCAGATACGCAGTATTTT.

In this sample, this clonotype turned up many times. The J gene is TRBJ2-3, the V gene TRBV4-3; D uncertain. V was pared by 0 bases and J by 4 bases, with 11 bases between. Germline V gene lookup returns CDR1 LGHNA and CDR2 YSLEER. The CDR3 totals 15 residues. The CDR3 sequence is CASSQEPTTADTQYF. CDR3 DNA sequence: TGCGCCAGCAGCCAAGAACCGACCACGGCAGATACGCAGTATTTT.

This clonotype was seen at least ten times. The genes are TRBV7-8 and TRBJ1-1; weak D call: TRBD1 (5 bases). V was pared by 5 bases and J by 7 bases, with 11 bases between. Germline V gives CDR1 SGHVS, CDR2 FQNEAQ. This CDR3 has 12 residues. The CDR3 spells CASSPPGREAFF. In DNA, the CDR3 is TGTGCCAGCAGCCCCCCGGGGCGTGAAGCTTTCTTT.

This clonotype appeared many times. The chain carries TRBV20-1 and TRBJ2-7; TRBD2 matches at 11 bases. The germline gives CDR1 DFQATT, CDR2 SNEGSKA (reference sequence). CDR3 length: 14 residues. V shed 6 bases, J shed 4 bases, and the junction held 8 bases outside the gene matches. This CDR3 is CSAEKTSGTYEQYF. The CDR3 nucleotides read TGCAGTGCGGAAAAGACTAGCGGGACATACGAGCAGTACTTC.

This clonotype was detected many times. The rearrangement uses TRBV5-6 and TRBJ2-3, with D hard to call. Germline loops: CDR1 SGHDT, CDR2 YYEEEE. This CDR3 region has 13 residues. Trimming left V 4 bases short and J 2 bases short, with 8 bases between. CDR3 bases: TGTGCCAGCAGCCCCCAGGACACAGATACGCAGTATTTT. This gives the protein CASSPQDTDTQYF.

The table lists this clonotype with many counts. The chain carries TRBV5-4 and TRBJ1-2, with 8 bases that match TRBD1. The CDR3 extends over 13 amino acids. Germline CDR1 SGHNT, CDR2 YYREEE (reference sequence). J was trimmed by 6 bases and V by 4 bases; bases with no gene match: 5. CDR3 nucleotides: TGTGCCAGCAGCCGGGACAGGATGGATGGCTACACCTTC. Translation gives CASSRDRMDGYTF.

This clonotype was detected only a few times. The chain recombines TRBV20-1 with TRBJ1-1; 9 bases are a match to TRBD1. Germline V gives CDR1 DFQATT, CDR2 SNEGSKA (reference sequence). V shed 0 bases, J shed 3 bases, and the junction held 8 bases outside the gene matches. The CDR3 consists of 16 residues. The CDR3 DNA is TGCAGTGCTAGAGAGTTTCCGGGACAGGGCGACACTGAAGCTTTCTTT. Translation: CSAREFPGQGDTEAFF.

This clonotype was seen repeatedly, ten times or more. This sequence joins TRBV7-8 and TRBJ1-5; D gene unclear. Germline CDR1 reads SGHVS; CDR2 reads FQNEAQ. This CDR3 has 14 amino acids. V was cut by 1 base and J by 7 bases, with 11 bases left in between. CDR3 residues: CASSLDTRGQPQHF. The CDR3 nucleotides are TGTGCCAGCAGCTTAGACACGCGGGGACAGCCCCAGCATTTT.

This clonotype occurred many times. The V and J genes are TRBV19 and TRBJ1-5; 7 nucleotides line up with TRBD1. Germline V gene sequence: CDR1 LNHDA, CDR2 SQIVND (reference sequence). V lost 5 bases, J lost 3 bases, and 10 bases stayed unmatched. This CDR3 spans 16 amino acids. Written as DNA, the CDR3 is TGTGCCAGTAGTCCCGGGACAGAGTATATCAATCAGCCCCAGCATTTT. It codes for CASSPGTEYINQPQHF.

In its sample, this clonotype was seen a few times. CDR3 DNA sequence: TGTGCCAGCAGCCAAGGGACTGGACCGACGAACACCGGGGAGCTGTTTTTT. Its translation: CASSQGTGPTNTGELFF. The V gene is TRBV3-1, the J gene TRBJ2-2; a possible D gene is TRBD2 (5 bases). The CDR3 has 17 amino acids. The V and J ends lost 1 base and 0 bases respectively, with 12 bases between them. The germline V gene has CDR1 LGHDT and CDR2 YNNKEL (reference sequence).

This clonotype was detected many times. The chain recombines TRBV25-1 with TRBJ2-3, with D tentatively TRBD2 (6 bases). Germline V gene data show CDR1 as MGHDK and CDR2 as SYGVNS. V was shortened by 1 base and J by 4 bases, with 12 bases between the two germline ends. The CDR3 totals 15 residues. CDR3 sequence reads: CASSELGGGPDTQYF. DNA of the CDR3: TGTGCCAGCAGTGAATTGGGGGGAGGCCCAGATACGCAGTATTTT.

To note about this clonotype: With a much larger clone just one base away, this may be a read error. The J gene is TRBJ1-3, the V gene TRBV7-9; 9 nucleotides align to TRBD1. Trimming cost V 4 bases and J 2 bases; bases outside gene matches: 3. CDR1 SEHNR and CDR2 FQNEAQ come from the germline V gene (reference sequence). This CDR3 is 15 amino acids long. For the CDR3, the DNA is TGTGCCAGCAGCTGGGGACAGGGCACTGGAAACACCATATATTTT. Translating gives CASSWGQGTGNTIYF.

This clonotype has just a few counts. A read error may explain this, as a much larger clone is one base away. The J gene is TRBJ1-5, the V gene TRBV19; D remains unclear. Trimming pared 9 bases from V and 5 bases from J, leaving 17 bases between. CDR3 length equals 14 residues. CDR1 LNHDA and CDR2 SQIVND come from the germline V gene (reference sequence). The CDR3 DNA reads TGTGCCAGAACCCCGGACGGGCGCGATCAGCCCCAGCATTTT. It codes for CARTPDGRDQPQHF.

The J gene is TRBJ2-1, the V gene TRBV29-1; no clear D. Germline values: CDR1 SQVTM, CDR2 ANQGSEA. The CDR3 covers 12 residues. V lost 6 bases and J lost 9, with 15 bases in between. The CDR3 DNA is TGCAGCGTGGTTAAACTCGGTAGTGAGCAGTTCTTC. It translates to CSVVKLGSEQFF.